This T cell receptor (beta chain) stems from a study of vaccination effects on CD4 cells after COVID-19. Study at large: Cultures used 2.1 million or so PBMC per well, about 10 IU/ml IL-2 and about 10 ug/ml peptides. Study conclusions and caveats: In the study, convalescent patients were few, and early post-infection timepoints were absent.

To note about this clone: Its target is not known.

Culturing for more than eight days preceded CD4+ T cell isolation. Only in-frame clones appear in the TCRdb table, and some are missing; sequencing was by immunoSEQ multiplex PCR. The data hold around 46,000 clones, with approximately 61% observed a single time. There are 14 residues in the CDR3. V was pared by 1 base and J by 6 bases, with 13 bases between. Germline V gene data show CDR1 as MNHNS and CDR2 as SASEGT. The chain recombines TRBV6-1 with TRBJ2-7, with D perhaps TRBD1 (5 bases). The sample was CD4+ T cells from PBMCs cultured without peptide, taken before COVID-19 vaccination. The source is a human donor who received a COVID-19 vaccine. CDR3 amino acids: CASSEGRTPGEQYF. In nucleotides, the CDR3 is TGTGCCAGCAGTGAAGGTCGGACACCCGGCGAGCAGTACTTC.